This T cell receptor beta chain emerged from a study of blood T cell repertoires in COVID-19. Study overall: The cDNA or gDNA used as material had been derived from T cells, B-cell-depleted T cells, or PBMCs.

In germline, CDR1 is SGHRS, CDR2 YFSETQ. The germline V and J ends were trimmed by 0 bases and 0 bases, with 6 bases remaining between them. The CDR3 spans 14 residues. Original analysis: Estimated nucleated cell counts came from reference gene primer amplification. Measured with immunoSEQ multiplex PCR; TCRdb has only the in-frame clones, and not every one. V and J calls and clone size follow that table, whereas D and trimming were derived from the DNA. The data show 250,000 to 300,000 clones, approximately 90% seen once. The V call is TRBV5-1, the J call TRBJ1-2; no firm D call. The clonotype originates from a woman aged 25 to 39 with active or convalescent COVID-19. Sequenced material: peripheral blood. The CDR3 bases are TGCGCCAGCAGCTTGGCACGGGCTAACTATGGCTACACCTTC. Translated: CASSLARANYGYTF.